The T cell receptor beta chain under discussion was sequenced for a study of T-cell memory formation after mild COVID-19. Findings of the study overall: Still unconfirmed is whether the second-wave clones peaking on day 37 recognized SARS-CoV-2.

In germline, CDR1 is SEHNR, CDR2 FQNEAQ (reference sequence). V dropped 5 bases and J dropped 7 bases, with 11 bases sitting between them. The CDR3 extends over 12 amino acids. TCRdb reprocessed the 5' RACE reads via MiXCR and lists one record per CDR3 protein. This repertoire shows about 560,000 distinct CDR3 sequences, roughly a fifth found once; its top ten account for under 8.5%. A note on this clonotype: Its target is unknown.

The source of this sequence is an adult woman who had mild COVID-19 (a few samples of this study predate the infection). Cell type and time point are not known. This rearrangement joins TRBV7-9 to TRBJ1-2, with D possibly TRBD1 on 5 matching bases. Sequencing was done on a sample of PBMCs or a T cell subset sorted from them (not recorded which). CDR3 amino acids: CASSPQGGGYTF. The DNA for the CDR3 is TGTGCCAGCAGCCCCCAGGGAGGTGGCTACACCTTC.